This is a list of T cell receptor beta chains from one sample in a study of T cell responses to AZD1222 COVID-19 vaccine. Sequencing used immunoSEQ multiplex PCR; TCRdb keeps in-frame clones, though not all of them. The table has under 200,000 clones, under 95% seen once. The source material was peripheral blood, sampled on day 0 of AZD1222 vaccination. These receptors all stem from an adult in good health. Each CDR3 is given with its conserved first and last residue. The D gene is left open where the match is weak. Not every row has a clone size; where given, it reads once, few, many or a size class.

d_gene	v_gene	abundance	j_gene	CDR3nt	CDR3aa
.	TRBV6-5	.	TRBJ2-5	TGTGCCAGCAGAAAGATCGGACAGAGCCAAGAGACCCAGTACTTC	CASRKIGQSQETQYF
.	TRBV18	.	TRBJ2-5	TGTGCCAGCTCACCACGGAGCAGGGTGATTCAAGAGACCCAGTACTTC	CASSPRSRVIQETQYF
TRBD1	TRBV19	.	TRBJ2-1	TGTGCCAGTAGTATAGGACCCGGGACAGGATACAATGAGCAGTTCTTC	CASSIGPGTGYNEQFF
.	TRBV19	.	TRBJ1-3	TGTGCCAGTAGAAGCCCCGGGACAACTGGAAACACCATATATTTT	CASRSPGTTGNTIYF
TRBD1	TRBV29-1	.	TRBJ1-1	TGCAGCGCCGACCGGACAGGGATGAACACTGAAGCTTTCTTT	CSADRTGMNTEAFF
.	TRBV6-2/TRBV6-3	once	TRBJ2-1	TGTGCCAGCAGTCAGGCCTACAATGAGCAGTTCTTC	CASSQAYNEQFF
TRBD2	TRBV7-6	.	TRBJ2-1	TGTGCCAGCGTCCCGGGGCTAGCGGGGGGACCAAATTACAATGAGCAGTTCTTC	CASVPGLAGGPNYNEQFF
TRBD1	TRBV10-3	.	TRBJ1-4	TGTGCCATCCGGGACAGGGGAGAAACTAATGAAAAACTGTTTTTT	CAIRDRGETNEKLFF
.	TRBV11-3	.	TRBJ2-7	TGTGCCAGCAGCTTAGATCTTGGGGGTGAGGCCGTGCAGTACTTC	CASSLDLGGEAVQYF
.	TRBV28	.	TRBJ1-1	TGTGCCAGCAGCCCCGGATTCCCGAACACTGAAGCTTTCTTT	CASSPGFPNTEAFF
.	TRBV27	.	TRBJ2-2	TGTGCCAGCAGTTTAGTGATGACAGGCGCGGGTAGCACCGGGGAGCTGTTTTTT	CASSLVMTGAGSTGELFF
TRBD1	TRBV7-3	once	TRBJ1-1	TGTGCCAGCAGCTTGGGACAGGGGGCGAACACTGAAGCTTTCTTT	CASSLGQGANTEAFF
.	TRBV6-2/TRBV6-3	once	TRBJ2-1	TGTGCCAGCAGTTACCCGGGATCAAAGTTCTTC	CASSYPGSKFF
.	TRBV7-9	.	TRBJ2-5	TGTGCCAGCAGCTTAGATGGTTACAACAGGCAAGAGACCCAGTACTTC	CASSLDGYNRQETQYF
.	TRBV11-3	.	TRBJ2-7	TGTGCCAGCAGCTTAGGGACAGACGGCGAGCAGTACTTC	CASSLGTDGEQYF
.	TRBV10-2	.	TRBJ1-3	TGCGCCAGCAGTGGTACAGGGAGCTCTGGAAACACCATATATTTT	CASSGTGSSGNTIYF
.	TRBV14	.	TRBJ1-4	TGTGCCAGCAGCCAACAGGGAGCGAATGAAAAACTGTTTTTT	CASSQQGANEKLFF
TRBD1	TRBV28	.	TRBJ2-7	TGTGCCAGCAGTCCCCGACAGGGGCGGGCATACGAGCAGTACTTC	CASSPRQGRAYEQYF
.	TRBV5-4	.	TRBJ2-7	TGTGCCAGCAGCCGGGGCTACGAGCAGTACTTC	CASSRGYEQYF
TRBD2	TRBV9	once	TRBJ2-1	TGTGCCAGCAGCGTTATGTCGGGGGGGACCCACAATGAGCAGTTCTTC	CASSVMSGGTHNEQFF
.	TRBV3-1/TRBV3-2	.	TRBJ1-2	TGTGCCAGCAGCCACTTCCGCCGACAGGACTATGGCTACACCTTC	CASSHFRRQDYGYTF
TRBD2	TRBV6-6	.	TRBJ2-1	TGTGCCAGCAGTTACTCTAGCGGGGTTACCTACAATGAGCAGTTCTTC	CASSYSSGVTYNEQFF
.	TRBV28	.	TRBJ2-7	TGTGCCAGCAGTTTGGCGGGAACGGGAGAGCAGTACTTC	CASSLAGTGEQYF
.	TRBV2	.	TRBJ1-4	TGTGCCAGCAGTGAAAGACAGTTAGCCGAACTAAATGAAAAACTGTTTTTT	CASSERQLAELNEKLFF
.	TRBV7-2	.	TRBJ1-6	TGTGCCAGCAGCGGTTTTGGCATAAAAGATTCACCCCTCCACTTT	CASSGFGIKDSPLHF
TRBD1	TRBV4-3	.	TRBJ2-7	TGCGCCAGCAGCCAAGATACAGGGGTCATACGGGGCTACGAGCAGTACTTC	CASSQDTGVIRGYEQYF
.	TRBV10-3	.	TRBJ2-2	TGTGCCATCAGCGGGACCCAACTCCCCGGGGAGCTGTTTTTT	CAISGTQLPGELFF
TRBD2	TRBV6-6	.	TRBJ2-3	TGTGCCAGCACCGAAGGACTAGCGGGGGGAGATACGCAGTATTTT	CASTEGLAGGDTQYF
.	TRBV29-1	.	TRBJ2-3	TGCAGCGTTGGACTCAGAGGTGCAGATACGCAGTATTTT	CSVGLRGADTQYF
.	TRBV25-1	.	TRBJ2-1	TGTGCCAGCAGTGAAGGGGTTCTAAACTACAATGAGCAGTTCTTC	CASSEGVLNYNEQFF
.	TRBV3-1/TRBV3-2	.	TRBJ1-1	TGTGCCAGCAGCCGCCTAACGGGGAACACTGAAGCTTTCTTT	CASSRLTGNTEAFF
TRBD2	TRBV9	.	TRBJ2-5	TGTGCCAGCAGCGTAGTAGCGGGTCCAGGTACACAAGAGACCCAGTACTTC	CASSVVAGPGTQETQYF
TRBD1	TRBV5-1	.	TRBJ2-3	TGCGCCAGCAGCTTGGCCACTCAACCGGGACAGGTGGCAGATACGCAGTATTTT	CASSLATQPGQVADTQYF
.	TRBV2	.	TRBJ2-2	TGTGCCAGCCACCGGACTACAAACACCGGGGAGCTGTTTTTT	CASHRTTNTGELFF
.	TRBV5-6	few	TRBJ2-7	TGTGCCAGCAGCTTGGCGCCATCTAGGTCCTACGAGCAGTACTTC	CASSLAPSRSYEQYF
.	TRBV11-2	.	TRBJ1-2	TGTGCCAGCAGCTTAGATTTCCAGTCTCACTATGGCTACACCTTC	CASSLDFQSHYGYTF
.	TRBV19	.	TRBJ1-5	TGTGCCAGTAGGCAAAGACAGATGAGCAATCAGCCCCAGCATTTT	CASRQRQMSNQPQHF
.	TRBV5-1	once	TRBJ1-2	TGCGCCAGCAGCTTGGATGGGATATCGGGGGGCGCGGACTATGGCTACACCTTC	CASSLDGISGGADYGYTF
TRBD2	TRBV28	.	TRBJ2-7	TGTGCCAGCAGGTATAGCGGGACCAACTCCTACGAGCAGTACTTC	CASRYSGTNSYEQYF
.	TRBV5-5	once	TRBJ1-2	TGTGCCAGCAGCTCGGAACTACAGGGCCGCTTATATGGCTACACCTTC	CASSSELQGRLYGYTF
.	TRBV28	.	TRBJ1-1	TGTGCCAGCAGCAATACGGGACACTACCGAGAAGCTTTCTTT	CASSNTGHYREAFF
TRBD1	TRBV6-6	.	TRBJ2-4	TGTGCCAGCAGTTACGGACAGGACAAAAACATTCAGTACTTC	CASSYGQDKNIQYF
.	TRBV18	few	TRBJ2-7	TGTGCCAGCTCCATTTCTCTGGCGAAAGACTACGAGCAGTACTTC	CASSISLAKDYEQYF
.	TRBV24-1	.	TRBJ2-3	TGTGCCACCAGTTCGCGGGGATCCACAGATACGCAGTATTTT	CATSSRGSTDTQYF
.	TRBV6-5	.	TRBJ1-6	TGTGCCAGCAGTTTAAACCGAGGGCATTCACCCCTCCACTTT	CASSLNRGHSPLHF
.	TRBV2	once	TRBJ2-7	TGTGCCAGCAGTGAACGGCCATCCAGCTACGAGCAGTACTTC	CASSERPSSYEQYF
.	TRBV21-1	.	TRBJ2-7	TGTGCCAGCAGCATTCCCGCGTGGCTCGAGCAGTACTTC	CASSIPAWLEQYF
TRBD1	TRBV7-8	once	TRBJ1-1	TGTGCCAGCAGCTTCGCGTCAGGGGGCTTTCGCACTGAAGCTTTCTTT	CASSFASGGFRTEAFF
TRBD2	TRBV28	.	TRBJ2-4	TGTGCCAGCAGACCCAGACTAGCGGGAGATATTAGGGCCAAAAACATTCAGTACTTC	CASRPRLAGDIRAKNIQYF
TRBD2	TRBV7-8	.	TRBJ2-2	TGTGCCAGCAGCTCTAGGACTAGCGGGAGGGTCACCGGGGAGCTGTTTTTT	CASSSRTSGRVTGELFF
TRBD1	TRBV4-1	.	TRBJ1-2	TGCGCCAGCAGCCAAGAAGAGACAGGGACTTATGGCTACACCTTC	CASSQEETGTYGYTF
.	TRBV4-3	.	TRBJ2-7	TGCGCCAGCAGCCAAGGAGTTTCCGACTCCTACGAGCAGTACTTC	CASSQGVSDSYEQYF
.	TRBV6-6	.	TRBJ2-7	TGTGCCAGCAGACCTCCAGGGGACGAGCAGTACTTC	CASRPPGDEQYF
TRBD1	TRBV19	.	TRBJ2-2	TGTGCCAGTAGTATGATCGCACAGGGGTATTTCGGGGAGCTGTTTTTT	CASSMIAQGYFGELFF
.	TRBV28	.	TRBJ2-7	TGTGCCAGCAGCAGCAGGGCTTCCGAGCAGTACTTC	CASSSRASEQYF